Below are 17 T cell receptor beta chains sequenced from a single sample in a study of blood T cells in healthy people across ages. Using a J-beta primer mix together with a sample-barcoded 5' primer, a second PCR was run for about 6 to 11 cycles. Each CDR3 protein is one row after TCRdb ran MiXCR on the 5' RACE reads. The data show some 700,000 distinct CDR3 sequences, about 42% seen once. The sequenced sample consisted of blood. The receptors were gathered from an older woman in good health.

The V gene is TRBV5-1, the J gene TRBJ2-7; 9 positions match TRBD2. Germline-derived CDR1 and CDR2 are SGHRS and YFSETQ. V was clipped by 3 bases and J by 0 bases; unmatched bases: 1. The CDR3 runs 14 residues. The CDR3 loop is CASSSSGDSYEQYF. The CDR3 bases are TGCGCCAGCAGCTCTAGCGGGGACTCCTACGAGCAGTACTTC.

The CDR3 nucleotides read TGTGCCAGCAGCTCCTCGCGTTTAGGCTACACCTTC. Its translation is CASSSSRLGYTF. The V and J genes are TRBV7-3 and TRBJ1-2; no clear D gene. This CDR3 comprises 12 residues. The V gene lost 4 bases and the J gene lost 8 bases, with 11 bases spanning the gap. Germline V gene data show CDR1 as SGHTA and CDR2 as FQGTGA.

Only a few counts were recorded for this clonotype. The rearrangement links TRBV25-1 to TRBJ2-5; 7 bases agree with TRBD2. The CDR3 runs to 17 residues. V lost 1 base and J lost 1; bases outside the gene matches: 9. The germline V gene encodes CDR1 MGHDK and CDR2 SYGVNS. This CDR3 reads CASSELELAGPQETQYF. Written as DNA, the CDR3 is TGTGCCAGCAGTGAATTGGAATTAGCGGGTCCCCAAGAGACCCAGTACTTC.

The rearrangement uses TRBV6-5 and TRBJ1-2; TRBD1 matches at 9 bases. Germline V lookup: CDR1 MNHEY, CDR2 SVGAGI. CDR3 length: 15 amino acids. V lost 5 bases and J lost 6; bases outside the gene matches: 10. The CDR3 sequence is CASSLGQGRTDGYTF. The CDR3, as DNA: TGTGCCAGCAGTCTGGGACAGGGAAGAACCGATGGCTACACCTTC.

The V call is TRBV20-1, the J call TRBJ2-3; the D is unclear. Per the germline V gene, CDR1 is DFQATT and CDR2 is SNEGSKA (reference sequence). The CDR3 sequence is 14 residues long. The V end was cut by 0 bases, the J end by 5 bases, with 12 bases between. CDR3 amino acids: CSARDPLVRDTQYF. CDR3 in DNA: TGCAGTGCTAGAGATCCCCTAGTGCGAGATACGCAGTATTTT.

Of note for this clonotype: A clone one base away is much larger, so this may be a read error. The chain has TRBV27 and TRBJ2-7, with D perhaps TRBD1 (6 bases). The CDR3 is 15 amino acids. Looked up from germline, CDR1 is MNHEY and CDR2 is SMNVEV (reference sequence). Trimming took off 10 bases at V and 6 bases at J, with 25 bases between the two ends. The CDR3 DNA follows: TGTGCCACCAGGCCGAGGACAGCGAGACATTGCGAGCAGTACTTC. As protein: CATRPRTARHCEQYF.

This clonotype was counted a few times. The rearrangement uses TRBV7-6 and TRBJ2-7, with 10 nucleotides matching TRBD2. The CDR3 spans 16 residues. The ends lost 1 base at V and 3 bases at J; junction bases unmatched: 6. Per the germline V gene, CDR1 is SGHVS and CDR2 is FNYEAQ. The chain's CDR3 is CASSLERTSGNYEQYF. The CDR3 DNA reads TGTGCCAGCAGCTTAGAACGGACTAGCGGTAACTACGAGCAGTACTTC.

The V and J genes are TRBV20-1 and TRBJ2-1; TRBD2 aligns across 12 bases. The CDR3 extends over 15 amino acids. Germline V gene sequence: CDR1 DFQATT, CDR2 SNEGSKA (reference sequence). V shed 2 bases and J 7 bases; nucleotides not matched to a gene: 6. This CDR3 reads CSARSGLAGGNEQFF. The CDR3, as DNA: TGCAGTGCTAGAAGTGGCCTAGCGGGGGGGAATGAGCAGTTCTTC.

This rearrangement joins TRBV11-2 to TRBJ2-5; 11 bases align to TRBD2. Germline assignment: CDR1 SGHAT and CDR2 FQNNGV. Unmatched junction bases numbered 0, after V lost 0 bases and J lost 3 bases. This CDR3 has 15 amino acids. CDR3 sequence (DNA): TGTGCCAGCAGCTTAGAACTAGCGGGGGAAGAGACCCAGTACTTC. This codes for CASSLELAGEETQYF.

The sample holds a few counts of this clonotype. The V call is TRBV11-2, the J call TRBJ2-1; no clear D. Germline V gives CDR1 SGHAT, CDR2 FQNNGV. CDR3 length: 15 residues. V was clipped by 1 base and J by 5 bases, with 12 bases between them. The CDR3 DNA sequence: TGTGCCAGCAGCTTAGTAGGACGAGATGACAATGAGCAGTTCTTC. It specifies CASSLVGRDDNEQFF. The variable domain in full, with the rest retrieved from reference TRBV11-2 and TRBJ2-1, is EAGVAQSPRYKIIEKRQSVAFWCNPISGHATLYWYQQILGQGPKLLIQFQNNGVVDDSQLPKDRFSAERLKGVDSTLKIQPAKLEDSAVYLCASSLVGRDDNEQFFGPGTRLTVL.

The V gene is TRBV7-9, the J gene TRBJ2-1, with D possibly called TRBD1 or TRBD2 (5 bases each). The J call may be wrong; the DNA end is better matched by TRBJ2-7. The germline V gene encodes CDR1 SEHNR and CDR2 FQNEAQ (reference sequence). This CDR3 is 15 amino acids long. The CDR3 is CASSTLWGSYNEQYF. CDR3 bases: TGTGCCAGCAGCACCCTATGGGGGTCCTACAATGAGCAGTACTTC.

About this clonotype itself: A single base separates this from a much larger clone, so it may be a read error. V and J are TRBV6-5 and TRBJ1-2; D might be TRBD1 (5 bases). The CDR3 is made up of 13 amino acids. V dropped 6 bases and J dropped 5 bases, with 13 bases sitting between them. Per the germline V gene, CDR1 is MNHEY and CDR2 is SVGAGI. DNA for the CDR3: TGTGCCAGCAGCCCGACAGCCGAATATGGCTACACCTTC. Translation: CASSPTAEYGYTF.

The V call is TRBV25-1, the J call TRBJ1-1, with 9 bases aligning to TRBD1. V shed 3 bases, J shed 2 bases, and the junction held 4 bases outside the gene matches. The CDR3 has 15 residues. CDR1 is MGHDK and CDR2 is SYGVNS in the germline V gene. DNA of the CDR3: TGTGCCAGCAGTGATCCCACAGGGGGCAACACTGAAGCTTTCTTT. This translates into CASSDPTGGNTEAFF.

The chain joins TRBV20-1 to TRBJ1-5, with D perhaps TRBD1 (5 bases). The germline gives CDR1 DFQATT, CDR2 SNEGSKA (reference sequence). Deletions cut 3 bases from V and 7 bases from J, with 13 bases between. The CDR3 has 13 amino acids. The CDR3 reads CSARSGPEQPQHF. The DNA for the CDR3 is TGCAGTGCTAGGTCAGGGCCGGAACAGCCCCAGCATTTT.

The chain has TRBV9 and TRBJ2-5, with 8 bases aligning to TRBD1. J gave up 0 bases and V 3 bases, and 1 base lay outside the gene matches. Germline assignment: CDR1 SGDLS and CDR2 YYNGEE. The CDR3 has 14 amino acids. The CDR3 protein is CASSATGDQETQYF. DNA for the CDR3: TGTGCCAGCAGCGCGACAGGGGACCAAGAGACCCAGTACTTC. The full variable domain, rest sourced from reference TRBV9 and TRBJ2-5, is DSGVTQTPKHLITATGQRVTLRCSPRSGDLSVYWYQQSLDQGLQFLIQYYNGEERAKGNILERFSAQQFPDLHSELNLSSLELGDSALYFCASSATGDQETQYFGPGTRLLVL.

This chain connects TRBV11-2 to TRBJ2-3, with D possibly called TRBD1 or TRBD2 (5 bases each). The CDR3 contains 14 residues. The germline V gene encodes CDR1 SGHAT and CDR2 FQNNGV. Trimming cost V 5 bases and J 6 bases, with 15 bases left between them. The CDR3 coding sequence is TGTGCCAGCAGCCCAGAGGGGCCTTGGGATACGCAGTATTTT. Its protein product is CASSPEGPWDTQYF.

The chain employs TRBV11-2 and TRBJ2-2; D is uncertain. The CDR3 is 15 residues long. Between the trimmed V and J ends, which lost 0 bases and 3 bases, there was a span of 8 bases. Germline assignment: CDR1 SGHAT and CDR2 FQNNGV. This CDR3 reads CASSLEGIDTGELFF. As DNA, the CDR3 is TGTGCCAGCAGCTTAGAGGGTATTGACACCGGGGAGCTGTTTTTT.